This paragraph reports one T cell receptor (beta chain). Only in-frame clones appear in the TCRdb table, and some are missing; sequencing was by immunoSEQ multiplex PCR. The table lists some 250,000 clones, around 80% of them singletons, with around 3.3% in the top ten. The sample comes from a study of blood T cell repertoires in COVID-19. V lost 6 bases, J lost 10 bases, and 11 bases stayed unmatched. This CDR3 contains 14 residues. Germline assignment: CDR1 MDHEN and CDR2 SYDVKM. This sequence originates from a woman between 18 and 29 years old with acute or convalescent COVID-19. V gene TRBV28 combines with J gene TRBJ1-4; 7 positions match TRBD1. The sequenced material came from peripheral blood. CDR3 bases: TGTGCCAGCAGCGGACAGGACTTTTTCGGAAAACTGTTTTTT. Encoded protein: CASSGQDFFGKLFF. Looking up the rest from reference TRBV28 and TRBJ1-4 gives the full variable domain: DVKVTQSSRYLVKRTGEKVFLECVQDMDHENMFWYRQDPGLGLRLIYFSYDVKMKEKGDIPEGYSVSREKKERFSLILESASTNQTSMYLCASSGQDFFGKLFFGSGTQLSVL.